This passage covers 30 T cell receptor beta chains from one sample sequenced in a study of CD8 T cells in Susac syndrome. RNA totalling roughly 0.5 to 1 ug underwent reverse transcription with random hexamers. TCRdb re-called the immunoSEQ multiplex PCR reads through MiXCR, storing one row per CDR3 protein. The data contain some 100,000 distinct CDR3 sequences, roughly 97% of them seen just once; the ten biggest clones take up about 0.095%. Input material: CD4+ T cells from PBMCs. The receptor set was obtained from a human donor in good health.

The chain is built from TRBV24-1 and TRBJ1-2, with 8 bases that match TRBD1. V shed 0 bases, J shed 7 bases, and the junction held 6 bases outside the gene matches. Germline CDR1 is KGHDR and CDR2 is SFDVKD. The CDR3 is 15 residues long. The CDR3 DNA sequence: TGTGCCACCAGTGATTTGAGGTACCAGGGGGCTGGCTACACCTTC. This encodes CATSDLRYQGAGYTF.

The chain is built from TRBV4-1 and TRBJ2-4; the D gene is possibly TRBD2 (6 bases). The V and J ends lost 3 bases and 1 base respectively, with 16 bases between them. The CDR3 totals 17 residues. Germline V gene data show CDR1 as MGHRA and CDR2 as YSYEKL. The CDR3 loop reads CASSQGLARYAKNIQYF. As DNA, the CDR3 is TGCGCCAGCAGCCAGGGGCTAGCGCGGTACGCCAAAAACATTCAGTACTTC.

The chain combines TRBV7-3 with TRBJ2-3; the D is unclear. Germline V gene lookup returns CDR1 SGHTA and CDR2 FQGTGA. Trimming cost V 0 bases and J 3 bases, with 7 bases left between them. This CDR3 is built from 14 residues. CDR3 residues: CASSLTRTTDTQYF. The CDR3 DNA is TGTGCCAGCAGCTTAACTAGGACGACAGATACGCAGTATTTT. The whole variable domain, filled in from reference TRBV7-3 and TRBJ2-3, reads GAGVSQTPSNKVTEKGKYVELRCDPISGHTALYWYRQSLGQGPEFLIYFQGTGAADDSGLPNDRFFAVRPEGSVSTLKIQRTERGDSAVYLCASSLTRTTDTQYFGPGTRLTVL.

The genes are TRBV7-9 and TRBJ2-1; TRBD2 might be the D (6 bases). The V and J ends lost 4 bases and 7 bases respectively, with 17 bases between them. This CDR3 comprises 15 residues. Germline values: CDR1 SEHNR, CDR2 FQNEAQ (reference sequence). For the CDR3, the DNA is TGTGCCAGCAGCTCACCTGCCGGGACTCCTAATGAGCAGTTCTTC. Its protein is CASSSPAGTPNEQFF.

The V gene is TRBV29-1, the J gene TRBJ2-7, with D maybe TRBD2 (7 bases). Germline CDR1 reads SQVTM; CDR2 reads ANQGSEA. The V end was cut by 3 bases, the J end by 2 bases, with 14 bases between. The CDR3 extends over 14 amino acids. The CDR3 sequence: CSVEGGGGAYEQYF. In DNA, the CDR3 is TGCAGCGTTGAGGGAGGAGGGGGGGCCTACGAGCAGTACTTC.

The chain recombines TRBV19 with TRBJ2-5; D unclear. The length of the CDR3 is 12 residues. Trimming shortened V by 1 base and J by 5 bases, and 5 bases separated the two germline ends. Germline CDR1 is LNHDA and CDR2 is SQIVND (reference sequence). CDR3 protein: CASSIAGETQYF. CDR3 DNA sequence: TGTGCCAGTAGTATAGCGGGCGAGACCCAGTACTTC.

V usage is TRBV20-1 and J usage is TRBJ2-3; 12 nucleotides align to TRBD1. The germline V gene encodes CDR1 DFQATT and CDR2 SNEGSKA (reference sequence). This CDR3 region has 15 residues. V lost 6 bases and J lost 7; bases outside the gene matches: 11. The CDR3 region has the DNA TGCAGTGCCCCCCCCCGGGACAGGGGGCGACATACGCAGTATTTT. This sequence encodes CSAPPRDRGRHTQYF.

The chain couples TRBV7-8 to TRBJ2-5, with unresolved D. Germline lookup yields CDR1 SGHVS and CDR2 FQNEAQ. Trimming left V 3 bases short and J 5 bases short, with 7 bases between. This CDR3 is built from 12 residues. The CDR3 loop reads CASSFNWETQYF. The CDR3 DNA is TGTGCCAGCAGCTTCAATTGGGAGACCCAGTACTTC.

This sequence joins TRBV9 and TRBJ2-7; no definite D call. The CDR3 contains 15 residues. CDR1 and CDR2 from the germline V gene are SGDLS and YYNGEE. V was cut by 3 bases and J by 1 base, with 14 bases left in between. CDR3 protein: CASSAEPWESYEQYF. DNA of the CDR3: TGTGCCAGCAGCGCCGAACCATGGGAATCCTACGAGCAGTACTTC.

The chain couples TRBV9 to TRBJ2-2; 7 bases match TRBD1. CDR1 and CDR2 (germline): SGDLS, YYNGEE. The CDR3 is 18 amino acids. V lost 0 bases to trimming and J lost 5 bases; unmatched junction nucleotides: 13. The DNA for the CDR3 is TGTGCCAGCAGCGTAGTGGACAGGCCAACCCCATGGACCGGGGAGCTGTTTTTT. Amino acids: CASSVVDRPTPWTGELFF. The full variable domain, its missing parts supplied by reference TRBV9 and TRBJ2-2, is DSGVTQTPKHLITATGQRVTLRCSPRSGDLSVYWYQQSLDQGLQFLIQYYNGEERAKGNILERFSAQQFPDLHSELNLSSLELGDSALYFCASSVVDRPTPWTGELFFGEGSRLTVL.

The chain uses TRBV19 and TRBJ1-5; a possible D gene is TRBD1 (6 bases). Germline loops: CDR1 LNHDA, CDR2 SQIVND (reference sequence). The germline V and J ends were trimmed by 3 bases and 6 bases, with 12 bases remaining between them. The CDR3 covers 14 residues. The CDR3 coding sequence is TGTGCCAGTAGTATTCCGGGGGCGGGTCAGCCCCAGCATTTT. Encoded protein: CASSIPGAGQPQHF.

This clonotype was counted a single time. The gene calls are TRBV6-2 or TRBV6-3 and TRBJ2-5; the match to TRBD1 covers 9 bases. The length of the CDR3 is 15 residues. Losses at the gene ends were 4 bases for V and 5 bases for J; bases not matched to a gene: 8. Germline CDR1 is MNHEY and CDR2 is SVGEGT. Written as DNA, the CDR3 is TGTGCCAGCAGTTCTCCGACAGGGGGTCTGGAGACCCAGTACTTC. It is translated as CASSSPTGGLETQYF.

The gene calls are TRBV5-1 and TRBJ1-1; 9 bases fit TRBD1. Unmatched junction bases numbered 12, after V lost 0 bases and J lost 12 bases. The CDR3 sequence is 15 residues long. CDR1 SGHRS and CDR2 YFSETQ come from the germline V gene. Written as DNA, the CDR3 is TGCGCCAGCAGCTTGGCCGTCACAGGGGGCGCCGGGACTTTCTTT. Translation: CASSLAVTGGAGTFF.

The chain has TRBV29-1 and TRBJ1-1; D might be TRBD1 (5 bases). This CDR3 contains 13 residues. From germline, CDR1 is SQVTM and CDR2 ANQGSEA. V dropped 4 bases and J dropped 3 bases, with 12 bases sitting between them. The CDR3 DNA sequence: TGCAGCGTTGTAATTCAGGGTGACACTGAAGCTTTCTTT. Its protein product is CSVVIQGDTEAFF.

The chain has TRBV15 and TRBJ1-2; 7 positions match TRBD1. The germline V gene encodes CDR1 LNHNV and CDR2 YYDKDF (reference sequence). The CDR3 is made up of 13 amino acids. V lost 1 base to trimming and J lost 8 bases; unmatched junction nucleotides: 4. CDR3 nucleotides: TGTGCCACCAGCAGAGGGGACAGCTTAGGCTACACCTTC. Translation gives CATSRGDSLGYTF. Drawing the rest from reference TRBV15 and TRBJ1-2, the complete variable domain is DAMVIQNPRYQVTQFGKPVTLSCSQTLNHNVMYWYQQKSSQAPKLLFHYYDKDFNNEADTPDNFQSRRPNTSFCFLDIRSPGLGDTAMYLCATSRGDSLGYTFGSGTRLTVV.

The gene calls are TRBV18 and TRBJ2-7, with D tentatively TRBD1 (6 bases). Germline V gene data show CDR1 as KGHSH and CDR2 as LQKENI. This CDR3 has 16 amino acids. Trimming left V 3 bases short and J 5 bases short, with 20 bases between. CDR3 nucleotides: TGTGCCAGCTCACCGGGACCCCGGACAGTGGGGCACGAGCAGTACTTC. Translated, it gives CASSPGPRTVGHEQYF.

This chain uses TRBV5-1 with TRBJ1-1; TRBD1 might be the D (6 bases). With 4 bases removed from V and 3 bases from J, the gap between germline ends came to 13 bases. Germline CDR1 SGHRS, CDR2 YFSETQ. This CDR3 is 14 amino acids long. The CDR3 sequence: CASSRVGGHTEAFF. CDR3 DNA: TGCGCCAGCAGCCGGGTTGGGGGGCACACTGAAGCTTTCTTT.

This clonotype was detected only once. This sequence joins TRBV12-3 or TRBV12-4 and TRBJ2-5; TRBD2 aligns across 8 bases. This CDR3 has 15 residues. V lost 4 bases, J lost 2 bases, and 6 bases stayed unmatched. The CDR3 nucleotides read TGTGCCAGCAGTTCCCGCGGGACTAGACAAGAGACCCAGTACTTC. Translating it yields CASSSRGTRQETQYF.

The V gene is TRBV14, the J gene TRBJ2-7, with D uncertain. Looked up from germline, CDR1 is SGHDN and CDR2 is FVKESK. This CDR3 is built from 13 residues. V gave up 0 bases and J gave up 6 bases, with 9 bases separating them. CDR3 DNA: TGTGCCAGCAGCCAAGAATTTTTCCGCGAGCAGTACTTC. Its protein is CASSQEFFREQYF.

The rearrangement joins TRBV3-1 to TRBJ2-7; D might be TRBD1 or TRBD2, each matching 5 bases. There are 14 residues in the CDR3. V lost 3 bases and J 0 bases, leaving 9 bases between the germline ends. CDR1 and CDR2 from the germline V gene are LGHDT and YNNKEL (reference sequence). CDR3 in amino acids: CASSQGPYSYEQYF. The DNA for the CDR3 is TGTGCCAGCAGCCAGGGACCCTACTCCTACGAGCAGTACTTC.

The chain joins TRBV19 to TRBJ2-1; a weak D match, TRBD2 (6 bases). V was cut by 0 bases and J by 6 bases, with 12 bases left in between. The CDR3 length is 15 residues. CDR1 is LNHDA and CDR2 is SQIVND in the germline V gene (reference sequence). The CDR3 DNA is TGTGCCAGTAGTATAGATCGCCTGGGGGGCAATGAGCAGTTCTTC. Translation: CASSIDRLGGNEQFF.

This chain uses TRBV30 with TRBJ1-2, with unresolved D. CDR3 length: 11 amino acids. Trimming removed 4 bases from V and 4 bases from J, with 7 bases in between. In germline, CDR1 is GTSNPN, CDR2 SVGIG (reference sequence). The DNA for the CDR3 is TGTGCCTGGAAGATTTCCTATGGCTACACCTTC. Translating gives CAWKISYGYTF.

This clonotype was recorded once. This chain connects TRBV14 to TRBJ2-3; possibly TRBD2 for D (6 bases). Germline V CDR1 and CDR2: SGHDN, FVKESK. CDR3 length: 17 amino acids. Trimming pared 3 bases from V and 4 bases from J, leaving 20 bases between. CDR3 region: CASSQDLAKRLSDTQYF. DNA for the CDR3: TGTGCCAGCAGCCAGGATCTAGCGAAGCGTCTGTCAGATACGCAGTATTTT.

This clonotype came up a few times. In DNA, the CDR3 is TGTGCCAGCAGCTTAGTGGAGGGGCCCTACGAGCAGTACTTC. Amino acids: CASSLVEGPYEQYF. The V call is TRBV7-2, the J call TRBJ2-7, with TRBD2 as a possible D gene (6 bases). Germline CDR1 reads SGHTA; CDR2 reads FQGNSA. Trimming stripped 1 base from V and 2 bases from J, with 9 bases between. This CDR3 has 14 residues.

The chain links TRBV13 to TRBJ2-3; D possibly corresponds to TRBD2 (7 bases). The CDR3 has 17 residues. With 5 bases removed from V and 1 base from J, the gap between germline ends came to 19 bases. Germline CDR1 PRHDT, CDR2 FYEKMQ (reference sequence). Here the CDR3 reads CASSAGRGANRTDTQYF. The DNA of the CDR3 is TGTGCCAGCAGCGCGGGGAGGGGGGCAAACCGCACAGATACGCAGTATTTT.

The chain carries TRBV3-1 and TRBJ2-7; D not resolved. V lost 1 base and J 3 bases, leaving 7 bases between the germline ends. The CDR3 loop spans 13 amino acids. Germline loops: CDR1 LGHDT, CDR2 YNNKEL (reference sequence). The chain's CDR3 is CASSQGKGYEQYF. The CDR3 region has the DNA TGTGCCAGCAGCCAAGGAAAGGGCTACGAGCAGTACTTC.

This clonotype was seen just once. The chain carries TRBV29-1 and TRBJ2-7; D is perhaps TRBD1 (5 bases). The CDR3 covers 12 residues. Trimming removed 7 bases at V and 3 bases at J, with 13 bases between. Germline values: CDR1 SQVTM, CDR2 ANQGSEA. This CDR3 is CSAYQGNYEQYF. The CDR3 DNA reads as TGCAGCGCCTACCAGGGCAACTACGAGCAGTACTTC.

CDR3: CASSPNVQGPTYGYTF. CDR3 in DNA: TGTGCCAGCAGCCCTAATGTGCAGGGGCCGACCTATGGCTACACCTTC. The chain couples TRBV7-9 to TRBJ1-2; the D gene is possibly TRBD1 (6 bases). Germline V CDR1 and CDR2: SEHNR, FQNEAQ (reference sequence). Trimming took off 5 bases at V and 4 bases at J, with 20 bases between the two ends. The CDR3 sequence is 16 residues long.

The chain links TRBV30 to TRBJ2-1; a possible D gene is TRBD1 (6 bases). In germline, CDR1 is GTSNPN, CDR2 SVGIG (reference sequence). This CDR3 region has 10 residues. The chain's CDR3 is CAGGINEQFF. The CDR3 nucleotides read TGTGCAGGGGGTATTAATGAGCAGTTCTTC.

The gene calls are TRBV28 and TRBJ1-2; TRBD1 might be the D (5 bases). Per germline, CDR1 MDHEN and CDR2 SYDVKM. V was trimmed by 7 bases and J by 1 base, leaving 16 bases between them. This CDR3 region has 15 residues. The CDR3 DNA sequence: TGTGCCAGCACCCAAAATGGAGGGGTTAACTATGGCTACACCTTC. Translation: CASTQNGGVNYGYTF.